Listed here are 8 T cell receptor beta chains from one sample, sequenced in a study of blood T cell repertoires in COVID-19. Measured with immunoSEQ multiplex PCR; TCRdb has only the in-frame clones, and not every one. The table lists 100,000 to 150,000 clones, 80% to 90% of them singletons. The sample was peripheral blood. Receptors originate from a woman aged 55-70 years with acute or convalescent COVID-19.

In nucleotides, the CDR3 is TGTGCCAGCAGCCTACAGGGGATTACTCAGGCAAAACTGTTTTTT. Protein product: CASSLQGITQAKLFF. The rearrangement joins TRBV7-8 to TRBJ1-4; 7 bases align to TRBD1. Germline values: CDR1 SGHVS, CDR2 FQNEAQ. CDR3 length: 15 amino acids. Unmatched junction bases numbered 13, after V lost 5 bases and J lost 10 bases. Drawing the rest from reference TRBV7-8 and TRBJ1-4, the complete variable domain is GAGVSQSPRYKVAKRGQDVALRCDPISGHVSLFWYQQALGQGPEFLTYFQNEAQLDKSGLPSDRFFAERPEGSVSTLKIQRTQQEDSAVYLCASSLQGITQAKLFFGSGTQLSVL.

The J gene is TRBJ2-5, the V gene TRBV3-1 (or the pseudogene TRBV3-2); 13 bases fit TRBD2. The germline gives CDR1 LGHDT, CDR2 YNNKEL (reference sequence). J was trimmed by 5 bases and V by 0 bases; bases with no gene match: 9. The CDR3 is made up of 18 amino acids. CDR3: CASSQEPLAGGGRETQYF. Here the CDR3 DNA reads TGTGCCAGCAGCCAAGAACCACTAGCGGGAGGGGGTAGGGAGACCCAGTACTTC.

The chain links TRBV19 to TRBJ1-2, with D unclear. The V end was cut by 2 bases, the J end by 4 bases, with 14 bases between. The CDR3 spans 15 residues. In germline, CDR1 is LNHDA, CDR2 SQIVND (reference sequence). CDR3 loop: CASSIPLPGSYGYTF. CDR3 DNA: TGTGCCAGTAGTATACCCCTTCCAGGCTCCTATGGCTACACCTTC.

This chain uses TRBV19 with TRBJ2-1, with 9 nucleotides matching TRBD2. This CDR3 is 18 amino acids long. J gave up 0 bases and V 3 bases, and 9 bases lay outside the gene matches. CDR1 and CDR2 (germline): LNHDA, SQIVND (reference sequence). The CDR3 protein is CASSMSVLAGISYNEQFF. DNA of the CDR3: TGTGCCAGTAGTATGAGCGTGCTAGCGGGAATCTCCTACAATGAGCAGTTCTTC.

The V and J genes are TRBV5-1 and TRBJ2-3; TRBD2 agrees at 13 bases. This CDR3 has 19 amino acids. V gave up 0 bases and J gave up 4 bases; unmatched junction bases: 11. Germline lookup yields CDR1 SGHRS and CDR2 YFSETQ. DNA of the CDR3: TGCGCCAGCAGCTTGGACGGGCGACTAGCGGGAGGTTCAGCAGATACGCAGTATTTT. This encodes CASSLDGRLAGGSADTQYF.

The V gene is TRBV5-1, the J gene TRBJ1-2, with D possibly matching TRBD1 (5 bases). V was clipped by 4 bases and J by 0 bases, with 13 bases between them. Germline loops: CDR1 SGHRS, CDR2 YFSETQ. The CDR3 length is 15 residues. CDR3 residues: CASSPGGGANYGYTF. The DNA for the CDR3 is TGCGCCAGCAGCCCCGGCGGGGGGGCTAACTATGGCTACACCTTC. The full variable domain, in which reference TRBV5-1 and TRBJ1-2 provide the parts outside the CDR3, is KAGVTQTPRYLIKTRGQQVTLSCSPISGHRSVSWYQQTPGQGLQFLFEYFSETQRNKGNFPGRFSGRQFSNSRSEMNVSTLELGDSALYLCASSPGGGANYGYTFGSGTRLTVV.

This CDR3 reads CASSIGGPLEPQHF. For the CDR3, the DNA is TGTGCCAGTAGTATAGGGGGGCCCCTTGAACCCCAGCATTTT. V is TRBV19 and J is TRBJ1-5, with D possibly TRBD1 on 6 matching bases. This CDR3 is built from 14 residues. The V end was cut by 1 base, the J end by 10 bases, with 14 bases between. Germline CDR1 is LNHDA and CDR2 is SQIVND (reference sequence).

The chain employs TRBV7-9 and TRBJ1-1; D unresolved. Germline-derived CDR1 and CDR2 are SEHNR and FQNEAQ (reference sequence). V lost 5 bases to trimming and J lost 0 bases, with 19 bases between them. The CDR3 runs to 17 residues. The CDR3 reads CASSPPWPILMNTEAFF. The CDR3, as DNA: TGTGCCAGCAGCCCCCCTTGGCCGATCCTTATGAACACTGAAGCTTTCTTT.